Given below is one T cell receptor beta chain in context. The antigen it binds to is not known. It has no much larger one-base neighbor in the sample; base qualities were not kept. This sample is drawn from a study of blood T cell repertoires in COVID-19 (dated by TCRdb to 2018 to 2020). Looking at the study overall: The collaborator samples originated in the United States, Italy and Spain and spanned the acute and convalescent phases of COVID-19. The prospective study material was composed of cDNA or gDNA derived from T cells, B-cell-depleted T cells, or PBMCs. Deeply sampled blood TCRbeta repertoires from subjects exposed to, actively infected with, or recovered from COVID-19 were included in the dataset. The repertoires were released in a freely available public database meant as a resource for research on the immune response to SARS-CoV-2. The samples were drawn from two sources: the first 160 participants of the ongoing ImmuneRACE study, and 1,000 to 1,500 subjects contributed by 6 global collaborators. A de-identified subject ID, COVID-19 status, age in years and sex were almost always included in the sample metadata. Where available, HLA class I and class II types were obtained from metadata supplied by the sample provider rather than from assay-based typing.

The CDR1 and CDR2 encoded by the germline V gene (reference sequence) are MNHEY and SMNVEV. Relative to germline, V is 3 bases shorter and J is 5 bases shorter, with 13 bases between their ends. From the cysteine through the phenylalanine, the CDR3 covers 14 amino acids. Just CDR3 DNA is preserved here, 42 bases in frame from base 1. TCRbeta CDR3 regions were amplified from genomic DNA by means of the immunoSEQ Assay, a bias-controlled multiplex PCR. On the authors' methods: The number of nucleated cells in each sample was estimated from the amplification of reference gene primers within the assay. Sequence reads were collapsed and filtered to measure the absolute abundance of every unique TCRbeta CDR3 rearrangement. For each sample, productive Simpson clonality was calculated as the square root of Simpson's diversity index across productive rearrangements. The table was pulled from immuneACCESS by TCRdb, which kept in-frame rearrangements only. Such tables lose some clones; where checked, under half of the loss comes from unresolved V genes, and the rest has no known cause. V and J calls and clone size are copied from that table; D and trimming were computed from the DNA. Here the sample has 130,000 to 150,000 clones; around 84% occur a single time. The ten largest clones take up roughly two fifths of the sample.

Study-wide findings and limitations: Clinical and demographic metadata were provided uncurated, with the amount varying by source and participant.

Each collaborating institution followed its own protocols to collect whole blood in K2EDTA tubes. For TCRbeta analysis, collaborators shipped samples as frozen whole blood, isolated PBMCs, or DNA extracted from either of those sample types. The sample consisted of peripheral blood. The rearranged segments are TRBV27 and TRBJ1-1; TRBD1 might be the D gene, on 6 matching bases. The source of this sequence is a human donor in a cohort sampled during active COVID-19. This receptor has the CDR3 CASSFTGLGTEAFF. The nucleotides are TGTGCCAGCAGTTTTACAGGGCTGGGTACTGAAGCTTTCTTT.